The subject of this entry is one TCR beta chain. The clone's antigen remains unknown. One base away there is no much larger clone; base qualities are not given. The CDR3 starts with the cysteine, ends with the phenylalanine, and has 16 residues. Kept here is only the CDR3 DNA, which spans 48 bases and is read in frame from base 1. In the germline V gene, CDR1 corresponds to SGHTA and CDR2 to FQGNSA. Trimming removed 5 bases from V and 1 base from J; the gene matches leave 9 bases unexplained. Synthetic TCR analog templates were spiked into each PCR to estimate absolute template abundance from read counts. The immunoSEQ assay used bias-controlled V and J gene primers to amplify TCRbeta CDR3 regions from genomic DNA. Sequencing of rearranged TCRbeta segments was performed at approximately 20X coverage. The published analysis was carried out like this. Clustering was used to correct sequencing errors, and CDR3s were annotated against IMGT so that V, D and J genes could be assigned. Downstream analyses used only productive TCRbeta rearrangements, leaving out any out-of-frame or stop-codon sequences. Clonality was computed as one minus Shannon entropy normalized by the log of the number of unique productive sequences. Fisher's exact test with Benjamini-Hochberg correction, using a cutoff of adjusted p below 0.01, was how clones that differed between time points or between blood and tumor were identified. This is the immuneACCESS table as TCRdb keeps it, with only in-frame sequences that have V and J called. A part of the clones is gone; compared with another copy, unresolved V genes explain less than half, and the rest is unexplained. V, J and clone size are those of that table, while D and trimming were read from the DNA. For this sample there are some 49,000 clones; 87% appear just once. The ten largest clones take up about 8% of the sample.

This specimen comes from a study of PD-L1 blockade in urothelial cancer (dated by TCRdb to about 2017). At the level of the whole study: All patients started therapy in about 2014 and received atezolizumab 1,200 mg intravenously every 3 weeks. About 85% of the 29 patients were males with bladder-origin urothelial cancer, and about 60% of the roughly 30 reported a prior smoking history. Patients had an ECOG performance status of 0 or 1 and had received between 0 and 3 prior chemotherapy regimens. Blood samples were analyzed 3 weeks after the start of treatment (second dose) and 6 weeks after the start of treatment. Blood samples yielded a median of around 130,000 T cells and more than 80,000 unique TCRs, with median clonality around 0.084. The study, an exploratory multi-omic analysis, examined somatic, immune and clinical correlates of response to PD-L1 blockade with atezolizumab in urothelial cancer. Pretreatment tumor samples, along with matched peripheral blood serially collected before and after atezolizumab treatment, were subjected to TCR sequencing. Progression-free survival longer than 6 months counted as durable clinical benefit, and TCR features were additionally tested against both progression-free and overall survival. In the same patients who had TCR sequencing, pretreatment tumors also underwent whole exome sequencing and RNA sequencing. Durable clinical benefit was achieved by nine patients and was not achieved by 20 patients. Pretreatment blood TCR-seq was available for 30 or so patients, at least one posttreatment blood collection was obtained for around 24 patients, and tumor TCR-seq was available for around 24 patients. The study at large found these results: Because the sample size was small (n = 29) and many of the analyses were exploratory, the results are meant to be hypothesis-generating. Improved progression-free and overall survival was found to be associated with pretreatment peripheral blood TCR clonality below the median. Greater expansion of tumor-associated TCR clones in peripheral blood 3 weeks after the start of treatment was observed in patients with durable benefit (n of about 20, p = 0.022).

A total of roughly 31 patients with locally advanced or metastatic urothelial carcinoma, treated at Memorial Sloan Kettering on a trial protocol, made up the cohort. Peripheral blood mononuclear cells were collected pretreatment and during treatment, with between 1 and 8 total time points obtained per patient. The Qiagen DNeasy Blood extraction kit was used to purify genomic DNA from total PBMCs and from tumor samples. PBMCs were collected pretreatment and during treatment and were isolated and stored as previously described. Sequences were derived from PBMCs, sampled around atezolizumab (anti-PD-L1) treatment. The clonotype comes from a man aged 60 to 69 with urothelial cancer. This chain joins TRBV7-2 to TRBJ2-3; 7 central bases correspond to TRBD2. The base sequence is TGTGCCAGCAGCGTAGAGGGACGGGGGGGCACAGATACGCAGTATTTT. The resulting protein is CASSVEGRGGTDTQYF.